A selection of T cell receptor beta chains follows, all from one sample in a study of blood T cell repertoires in COVID-19. The table came from immunoSEQ multiplex PCR; TCRdb's copy has only in-frame clones and leaves some out. The sample lists about 90,000 clones, 80% seen once, with 10% in the top ten. Sequencing used peripheral blood. These receptors were collected from an older woman with acute or convalescent COVID-19. Each CDR3 is given with its conserved first and last residue. D genes are given only for firm matches. Size values are once, few and many counts, or a class for expanded clones, and some rows have none.

- | 13 | - | TRBJ2-1 | TRBV5-1 | CASSLGATDEQFF | TGCGCTAGCAGCTTGGGGGCTACCGATGAGCAGTTCTTC
- | 14 | - | TRBJ1-1 | TRBV5-1 | CASSVTTGNTEAFF | TGCGCCAGCAGTGTTACGACAGGGAACACTGAAGCTTTCTTT
- | 15 | - | TRBJ1-1 | TRBV7-9 | CASSLRAGMNTEAFF | TGTGCCAGCAGCTTACGGGCGGGAATGAACACTGAAGCTTTCTTT
TRBD2 | 16 | - | TRBJ2-1 | TRBV7-2 | CASSLALAGGFNEQFF | TGTGCCAGCAGCTTAGCGCTAGCGGGGGGATTCAATGAGCAGTTCTTC
- | 15 | - | TRBJ1-2 | TRBV5-5 | CASSLTTGSNYGYTF | TGTGCCAGCAGCCTAACTACAGGATCTAACTATGGCTACACCTTC
TRBD1 | 18 | - | TRBJ1-1 | TRBV6-2/TRBV6-3 | CASSYRGTGGRLNTEAFF | TGTGCCAGCAGTTACCGAGGGACAGGGGGCCGGTTGAACACTGAAGCTTTCTTT
TRBD1 | 15 | - | TRBJ2-1 | TRBV29-1 | CSVEWPTGGVNEQFF | TGCAGCGTTGAATGGCCGACAGGGGGGGTCAATGAGCAGTTCTTC
TRBD1 | 16 | - | TRBJ1-2 | TRBV2 | CASIPGTGGRDYGYTF | TGTGCCAGCATACCCGGGACAGGGGGCCGAGACTATGGCTACACCTTC
TRBD2 | 14 | - | TRBJ2-1 | TRBV19 | CASSMGGTSREQFF | TGTGCCAGTAGTATGGGGGGGACTAGTCGTGAGCAGTTCTTC
TRBD2 | 16 | - | TRBJ2-7 | TRBV5-1 | CASSWDPSGRLGEQYF | TGCGCCAGCAGTTGGGACCCTAGCGGGAGATTAGGCGAGCAGTACTTC
- | 13 | - | TRBJ1-5 | TRBV19 | CASEERANQPQHF | TGTGCCTCCGAGGAGAGGGCCAATCAGCCCCAGCATTTT
- | 16 | many | TRBJ1-4 | TRBV9 | CASSVGSFATNEKLFF | TGTGCCAGCAGCGTAGGGAGTTTTGCAACTAATGAAAAACTGTTTTTT
TRBD1 | 19 | few | TRBJ1-5 | TRBV27 | CASSPYSITGGRINQPQHF | TGTGCCAGCAGTCCCTACTCAATAACAGGGGGCAGGATCAATCAGCCCCAGCATTTT
TRBD1 | 13 | - | TRBJ1-6 | TRBV30 | CAWGTGLNSPLHF | TGTGCCTGGGGGACAGGGTTGAATTCACCCCTCCACTTT
- | 14 | once | TRBJ2-1 | TRBV6-5 | CASSNGGGNNEQFF | TGTGCCAGCAGTAACGGTGGCGGGAACAATGAGCAGTTCTTC
- | 16 | - | TRBJ2-3 | TRBV9 | CASSVDPRGITDTQYF | TGTGCCAGCAGCGTAGACCCGCGGGGAATCACAGATACGCAGTATTTT
- | 13 | - | TRBJ1-2 | TRBV2 | CASSVTGLYGYTF | TGTGCCAGCAGTGTTACAGGGCTCTATGGCTACACCTTC
- | 13 | - | TRBJ1-2 | TRBV6-5 | CASSYVRGSGYTF | TGTGCCAGCAGTTACGTTAGGGGGTCCGGCTACACCTTC
- | 13 | - | TRBJ1-6 | TRBV18 | CASSPGGNSPLHF | TGTGCCAGCTCACCCGGGGGAAATTCACCCCTCCACTTT
TRBD2 | 14 | - | TRBJ2-7 | TRBV5-1 | CASSFREGGYEQYF | TGCGCCAGCAGCTTCCGGGAGGGCGGGTACGAGCAGTACTTC
- | 11 | few | TRBJ2-1 | TRBV2 | CASSEAVGQFF | TGTGCCAGCAGTGAAGCTGTCGGGCAGTTCTTC
TRBD1 | 15 | - | TRBJ2-7 | TRBV7-2 | CASSNRGPGTYEQYF | TGTGCCAGCAGCAACAGGGGGCCAGGAACCTACGAGCAGTACTTC
- | 16 | - | TRBJ1-3 | TRBV3-1/TRBV3-2 | CASSQTLASLGNTIYF | TGTGCCAGCAGCCAAACCCTAGCCTCTCTCGGAAACACCATATATTTT
- | 13 | - | TRBJ1-4 | TRBV12-3/TRBV12-4 | CASSLGGSGKLFF | TGTGCCAGCAGTTTGGGGGGGAGCGGAAAACTGTTTTTT
- | 15 | few | TRBJ2-3 | TRBV7-3 | CASSLTASPTDTQYF | TGTGCCAGCAGCTTAACTGCTAGTCCCACAGATACGCAGTATTTT
TRBD1 | 14 | - | TRBJ1-5 | TRBV6-1 | CASSWTGGNQPQHF | TGTGCCAGCAGCTGGACAGGGGGCAATCAGCCCCAGCATTTT
TRBD1 | 14 | few | TRBJ1-3 | TRBV7-9 | CASSLQDRANTIYF | TGTGCCAGCAGCTTGCAGGACAGGGCAAACACCATATATTTT
TRBD1 | 13 | once | TRBJ1-5 | TRBV6-6 | CASSGQVNQPQHF | TGTGCCAGCAGTGGACAGGTCAATCAGCCCCAGCATTTT
- | 13 | - | TRBJ2-5 | TRBV29-1 | CSHDLESGGTQYF | TGCAGCCACGACCTAGAATCAGGAGGGACCCAGTACTTC